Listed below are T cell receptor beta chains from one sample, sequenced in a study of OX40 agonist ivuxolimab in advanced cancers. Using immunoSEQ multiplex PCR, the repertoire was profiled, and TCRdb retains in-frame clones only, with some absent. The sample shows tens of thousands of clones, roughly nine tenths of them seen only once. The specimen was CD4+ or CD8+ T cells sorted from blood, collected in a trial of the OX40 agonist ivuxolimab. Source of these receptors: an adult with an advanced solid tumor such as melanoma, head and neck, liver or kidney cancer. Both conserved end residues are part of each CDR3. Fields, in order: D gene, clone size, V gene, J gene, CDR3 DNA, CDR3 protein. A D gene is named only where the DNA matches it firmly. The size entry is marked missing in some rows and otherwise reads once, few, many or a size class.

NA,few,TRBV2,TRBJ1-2,TGTGCCAGCATCAACACCCCCTGGGCAGGTGCTAAAGGCTACACCTTC,CASINTPWAGAKGYTF
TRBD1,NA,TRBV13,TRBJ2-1,TGTGCCAGCAGCTTAGCGAGGGGGCCGGCTCTAGATGAGCAGTTCTTC,CASSLARGPALDEQFF
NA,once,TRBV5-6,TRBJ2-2,TGTGCCAGCAGCTTGGAACTTGAGGGCGGAGGGGGCACCGGGGAGCTGTTTTTT,CASSLELEGGGGTGELFF
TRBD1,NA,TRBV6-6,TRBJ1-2,TGTGCCAGCAGTTACGGCAGGGGGGAGGACTATGGCTACACCTTC,CASSYGRGEDYGYTF
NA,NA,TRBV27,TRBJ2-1,TGTGCCAGCAGTTCCCCCCTGAATAGCGCGCACAATGAGCAGTTCTTC,CASSSPLNSAHNEQFF
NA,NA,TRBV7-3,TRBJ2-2,TGTGCCAGCAGCGTGGACGCCAGGAACACCGGGGAGCTGTTTTTT,CASSVDARNTGELFF
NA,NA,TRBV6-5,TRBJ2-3,TGTGCCAGCAGTTTCTCAGGGACTAGCACAGATACGCAGTATTTT,CASSFSGTSTDTQYF
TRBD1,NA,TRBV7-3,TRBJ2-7,TGTGCCAGCAGCTTTCACGGACAGGGGCACTACGAGCAGTACTTC,CASSFHGQGHYEQYF
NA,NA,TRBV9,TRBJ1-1,TGTGCCAGCAGCGTAGGTCATACGGGGTCGGGCACTGAAGCTTTCTTT,CASSVGHTGSGTEAFF
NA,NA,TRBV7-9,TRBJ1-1,TGTGCCAGCAGCTTAGAACAGAAAGCTTTCTTT,CASSLEQKAFF
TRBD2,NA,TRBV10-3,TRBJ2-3,TGTGCCATCAGTGAATCTAGCGGAACTAGCACAGATACGCAGTATTTT,CAISESSGTSTDTQYF
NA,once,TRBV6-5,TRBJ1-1,TGTGCCAGCAGCAGGACCGGAGGGACTGAAGCTTTCTTT,CASSRTGGTEAFF
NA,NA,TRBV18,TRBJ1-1,TGTGCCAGCTCACCACAAGAGGTCCCAGGGAGCACTGAAGCTTTCTTT,CASSPQEVPGSTEAFF
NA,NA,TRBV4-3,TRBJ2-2,TGCGCCAGCAGCCAGAAGCGAGGGGCCTTTACCGGGGAGCTGTTTTTT,CASSQKRGAFTGELFF
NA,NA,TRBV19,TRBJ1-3,TGTGCCAGTAGTATGGTGCAGGACTCTGGAAACACCATATATTTT,CASSMVQDSGNTIYF
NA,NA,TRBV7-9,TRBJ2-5,TGTGCCAGCAGCTCCCGCGGGGCAAAAGAGACCCAGTACTTC,CASSSRGAKETQYF
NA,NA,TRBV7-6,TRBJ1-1,TGTGCCAGCAGCTTAGCTACAGGGATAGGTGGAATGAACACTGAAGCTTTCTTT,CASSLATGIGGMNTEAFF
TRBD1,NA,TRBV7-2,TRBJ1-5,TGTGCCAGCAGCTCCCGGACAGGGTTCGGGCAGCCCCAGCATTTT,CASSSRTGFGQPQHF
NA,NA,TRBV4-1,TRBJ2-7,TGCGCCAGCAGCCGACCGGACGGGTCCTACGAGCAGTACTTC,CASSRPDGSYEQYF
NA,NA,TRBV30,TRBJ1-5,TGTGCCTGGAGTCCCGCAGGGCTTCGGCAGCCCCAGCATTTT,CAWSPAGLRQPQHF
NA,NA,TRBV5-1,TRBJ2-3,TGCGCCAGCAGCTTGGAACCTCCTGATACGCAGTATTTT,CASSLEPPDTQYF
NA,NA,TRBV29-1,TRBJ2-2,TGCGGGGGGGACAGAAACACCGGGGAGCTGTTTTTT,CGGDRNTGELFF
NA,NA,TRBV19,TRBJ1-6,TGTGCCAGTAGTCTCCCCGAGCGGTCACCCCTCCACTTT,CASSLPERSPLHF
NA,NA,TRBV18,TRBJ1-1,TGTGCCAGCTCACCATCTGCCGGTGGGGTGGGTACCACTGAAGCTTTCTTT,CASSPSAGGVGTTEAFF
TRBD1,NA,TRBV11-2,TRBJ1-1,TGTGCCAGCAGCTCGGACAGGGGGCAAGGAGCTTTCTTT,CASSSDRGQGAFF
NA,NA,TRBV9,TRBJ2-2,TGTGCCAGCAGCGACCTCTCTAACAGGTTCTCCGGGGAGCTGTTTTTT,CASSDLSNRFSGELFF
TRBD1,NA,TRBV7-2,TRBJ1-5,TGTGCCAGCAGCCGGGACAGCGTCCAGCATTTT,CASSRDSVQHF
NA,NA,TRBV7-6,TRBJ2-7,TGTGCCAGCAGTCTAGAGGGGGGCCCCTACGAGCAGTACTTC,CASSLEGGPYEQYF
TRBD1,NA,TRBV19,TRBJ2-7,TGTGCCAGTAGAGATCCGGGACAGGGGGCGGGTGAGCAGTACTTC,CASRDPGQGAGEQYF
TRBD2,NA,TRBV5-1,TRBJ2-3,TGCGCCAGCAGCCGCGGTGTAGCGGGGACAGATACGCAGTATTTT,CASSRGVAGTDTQYF
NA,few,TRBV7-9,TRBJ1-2,TGTGCCAGCAGCTTAGATAGTAAATATGGCTACACCTTC,CASSLDSKYGYTF
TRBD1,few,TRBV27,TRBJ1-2,TGTGCCAGCAGTTCCGGGACAGACCTCTATGGCTACACCTTC,CASSSGTDLYGYTF
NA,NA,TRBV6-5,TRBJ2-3,TGTGCCAGCAGTTATTCAGTCTGGGCAGATACGCAGTATTTT,CASSYSVWADTQYF
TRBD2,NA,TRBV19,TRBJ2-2,TGTGCCAGTACCCTTAGACTAGCGGGGCGGGACACCGGGGAGCTGTTTTTT,CASTLRLAGRDTGELFF
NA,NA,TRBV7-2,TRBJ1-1,TGTGCCAGCAGCTTTAGGCCCGTGAACACTGAAGCTTTCTTT,CASSFRPVNTEAFF